This record looks at one TCR beta chain sequence and its context. The sample belongs to a study of glioma-infiltrating T cells after dendritic cell vaccination. The sample's time point: after dendritic cell vaccination, including at tumor progression/relapse. Here immunoSEQ multiplex PCR was the method, and the copy in TCRdb shows in-frame clones only, minus some. The sample lists some 58,000 clones; approximately 87% were seen once. Germline CDR1 and CDR2: ENHRY and SYGVKD. The length of the CDR3 is 15 residues. The ends lost 6 bases at V and 4 bases at J; junction bases unmatched: 9. The V call is TRBV10-3, the J call TRBJ2-7, with TRBD1 identical over 10 bases. The source of this sequence is a human donor with glioblastoma. Sequences were derived from blood, sampled after dendritic cell vaccination. For the CDR3, the DNA is TGTGCCATCAGGCACGACAGGGGGCTAGGGTACGAGCAGTACTTC. It encodes CAIRHDRGLGYEQYF.